This T cell receptor beta chain was profiled in a study of blood T cell repertoires in COVID-19. Study-level background: From the United States, Italy and Spain came samples of acute and convalescent COVID-19. The analysed material was cDNA or gDNA that came from T cells, B-cell-depleted T cells, or PBMCs.

Per the original methods: Amplification from reference gene primers served as the basis for estimated nucleated cell counts. The method was immunoSEQ multiplex PCR; TCRdb's version includes in-frame clones alone and lacks a portion of them. The D gene and trimming were derived from the DNA, and the V and J assignments and clone size from that table. Among 210,000 or so clones, roughly 80% were seen once, and the ten largest hold approximately 13%. This CDR3 is 14 amino acids long. V was pared by 3 bases and J by 0 bases, with 9 bases between. Per the germline V gene, CDR1 is SGHNT and CDR2 is YYREEE (reference sequence). Only a few counts were recorded for this clone.

The V call is TRBV5-4, the J call TRBJ1-2, with D perhaps matching TRBD1 (5 bases). Sequencing was done on a sample of peripheral blood. The origin of this receptor is a middle-aged man who had recovered from COVID-19. Written as DNA, the CDR3 is TGTGCCAGCAGCTCGGGACTGTCTAACTATGGCTACACCTTC. This encodes CASSSGLSNYGYTF.